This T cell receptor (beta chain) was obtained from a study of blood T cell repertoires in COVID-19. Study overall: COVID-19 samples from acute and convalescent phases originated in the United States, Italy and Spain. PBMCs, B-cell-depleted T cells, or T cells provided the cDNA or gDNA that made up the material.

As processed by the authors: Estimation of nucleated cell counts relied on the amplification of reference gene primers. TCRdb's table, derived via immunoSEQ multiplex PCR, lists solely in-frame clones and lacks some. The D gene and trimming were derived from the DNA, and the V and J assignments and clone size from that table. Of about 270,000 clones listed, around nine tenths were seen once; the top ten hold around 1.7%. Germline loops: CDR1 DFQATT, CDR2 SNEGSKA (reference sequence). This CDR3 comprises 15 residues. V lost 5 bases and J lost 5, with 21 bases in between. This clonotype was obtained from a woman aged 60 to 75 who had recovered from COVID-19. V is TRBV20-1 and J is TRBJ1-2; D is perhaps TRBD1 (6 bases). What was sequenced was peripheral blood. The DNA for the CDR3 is TGCAGTGCTCGTGGGGGGGGCGTCGGGTCTTATGGCTACACCTTC. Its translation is CSARGGGVGSYGYTF.